This paragraph reports one TCR beta chain. Its specificity is unknown. PCR was performed using 60 Vbeta and 13 Jbeta primers. Profiling relied on immunoSEQ multiplex PCR, and the TCRdb table lists in-frame clones only, not all of them. The data show fewer than 150,000 clones, 79% seen once. This sample is part of a study of cytomegalovirus exposure and HLA in healthy donors. General observations from the study: Researchers reported in a later analysis that common viral pathogens appeared linked to several top clusters. TCR beta sequences reportedly predicted the HLA-A and HLA-B alleles of most subjects accurately.

Germline values: CDR1 MGHRA, CDR2 YSYEKL. The CDR3 sequence is 16 residues long. With V trimmed by 1 base and J by 2 bases, 7 bases remained unmatched. This TCR came from a man aged 40-49 years in good health and CMV-seropositive. Sequencing was performed on PBMCs. J is TRBJ2-7 and V is TRBV4-1; 8 nucleotides agree with TRBD1. The CDR3 DNA follows: TGCGCCAGCAGCCAAGTTCCGGGGACAGGCCCCTACGAGCAGTACTTC. Its protein product is CASSQVPGTGPYEQYF.